The 13 T cell receptor beta chains presented below share a single source sample, sequenced in a study of shared clonotypes between healthy human individuals. TCRdb's copy holds only in-frame clones and misses some; the assay was immunoSEQ multiplex PCR. This table holds about 1.1 million clones, about 80% found once. The specimen sequenced was memory CD4+ T cells from PBMCs. Subset in this sample: CD45RA-negative fraction. These receptors originate from a man aged 18 to 35 in good health. Some clones in this sample may be carry-over from other donors' samples.

The genes are TRBV28 and TRBJ2-5; 7 nucleotides match TRBD1. This CDR3 contains 15 residues. V was clipped by 8 bases and J by 0 bases; unmatched bases: 9. Germline V CDR1 and CDR2: MDHEN, SYDVKM. The CDR3 DNA reads TGTGCCAGCTTTAGCCCGGGACAGTACCAAGAGACCCAGTACTTC. It translates to CASFSPGQYQETQYF.

The chain is built from TRBV11-2 and TRBJ1-5, with TRBD1 identical over 9 bases. This CDR3 has 16 residues. V lost 1 base, J lost 8 bases, and 9 bases stayed unmatched. Per germline, CDR1 SGHAT and CDR2 FQNNGV. The CDR3 DNA is TGTGCCAGCAGCTTAGTCGTATACAGGGGGCGTAAGCCCCAGCATTTT. It is translated as CASSLVVYRGRKPQHF.

The chain employs TRBV18 and TRBJ2-2; the match to TRBD1 covers 8 bases. CDR1 is KGHSH, CDR2 LQKENI, per germline. Germline trimming cut 6 bases from V and 0 bases from J; bases unmatched to any gene: 6. This CDR3 is 16 amino acids long. Here the CDR3 reads CASSRQTGANTGELFF. The DNA of the CDR3 is TGTGCCAGCTCTCGACAGACAGGGGCGAACACCGGGGAGCTGTTTTTT.

V is TRBV19 and J is TRBJ1-3; tentative D call: TRBD1 (6 bases). The CDR3 loop spans 14 amino acids. The ends were cut back, 10 bases at V and 2 bases at J, with 15 bases in the middle. CDR1 is LNHDA, CDR2 SQIVND, per germline (reference sequence). This chain's CDR3 is CATGARQAGNTIYF. DNA of the CDR3: TGTGCCACCGGCGCGAGACAGGCTGGAAACACCATATATTTT.

Turning to this clone: A single base is all that separates this from a far larger clone, so a read error is likely. V gene TRBV28 combines with J gene TRBJ2-5, with 13 bases identical to TRBD2. The assigned J gene may be wrong: the sequence end matches TRBJ2-7 better. This CDR3 is 14 amino acids long. Looked up from germline, CDR1 is MDHEN and CDR2 is SYDVKM. The CDR3 nucleotides are TGTGCCAGCAGCCGGGGACTAGCGGGATACGAGCAGTACTTC. Its translation is CASSRGLAGYEQYF.

The chain links TRBV7-9 to TRBJ2-3, with D possibly TRBD2 on 5 matching bases. Germline V gene data show CDR1 as SEHNR and CDR2 as FQNEAQ (reference sequence). The V gene lost 7 bases and the J gene lost 2 bases, with 22 bases spanning the gap. This CDR3 region has 17 residues. CDR3 region: CASTKAGDGSPTDTQYF. The CDR3 nucleotides read TGTGCCAGCACCAAGGCCGGGGATGGGAGCCCCACAGATACGCAGTATTTT.

This clone was recorded only once. This chain connects TRBV6-6 to TRBJ2-7; TRBD2 matches at 10 bases. The CDR3 spans 16 residues. Germline V gene sequence: CDR1 MNHNY, CDR2 SVGAGI (reference sequence). After removal of 6 bases from V and 7 bases from J, the junction contained 15 bases not matched to a gene. The DNA for the CDR3 is TGTGCCAGCAGCCGATCTCTATCCAGCGGGAGGGATGAGCAGTACTTC. It yields the protein CASSRSLSSGRDEQYF.

The rearrangement uses TRBV27 and TRBJ2-3; TRBD2 agrees at 8 bases. V was pared by 5 bases and J by 5 bases, with 12 bases of the junction left unmatched. The CDR3 runs 16 residues. CDR1 MNHEY and CDR2 SMNVEV come from the germline V gene (reference sequence). The CDR3 here is CASSPLAGRFEDTQYF. The CDR3 bases are TGTGCCAGCAGTCCCTTAGCGGGAAGGTTCGAAGATACGCAGTATTTT.

The chain uses TRBV21-1 and TRBJ1-3. TRBV21-1 is a pseudogene segment. This CDR3 contains 15 residues. The CDR3 reads CASSKLHTGYGPIYF. CDR3 sequence (DNA): TGTGCCAGCAGCAAACTTCACACCGGGTACGGACCCATATATTTT.

This clone was detected ten times or more. Within the sample, other DNA sequences also encode this same CDR3. V usage is TRBV20-1 and J usage is TRBJ2-7, with D maybe TRBD1 (6 bases). V lost 5 bases to trimming and J lost 2 bases, with 7 bases between them. The CDR3 extends over 11 amino acids. The germline V gene has CDR1 DFQATT and CDR2 SNEGSKA (reference sequence). CDR3 protein: CSAGGPYEQYF. In DNA form, the CDR3 reads TGCAGTGCTGGGGGCCCCTACGAGCAGTACTTC.

There are many counts of this clone. One junction end does not reproduce the germline sequence, and a read error may be involved. The chain employs TRBV10-1 and TRBJ2-7; a weak D match, TRBD1 (6 bases). Germline CDR1 WNHNN, CDR2 SYGVQD (reference sequence). CDR3 length equals 15 residues. The CDR3 is CASSGPRGRNYGQYF. CDR3 nucleotides: TGCGCCAGCAGTGGACCCAGGGGACGGAATTACGGGCAGTACTTC.

The J gene is TRBJ2-2, the V gene TRBV15, with D unclear. Germline V gene data show CDR1 as LNHNV and CDR2 as YYDKDF (reference sequence). The CDR3 covers 15 residues. Trimming left V 2 bases short and J 1 base short, with 8 bases between. CDR3 loop: CATSRRAKNTGELFF. The CDR3 nucleotides are TGTGCCACCAGCAGAAGAGCTAAGAACACCGGGGAGCTGTTTTTT.

The chain is built from TRBV6-5 and TRBJ2-5; 8 bases agree with TRBD2. Germline V lookup: CDR1 MNHEY, CDR2 SVGAGI. The CDR3 runs 14 residues. V was clipped by 6 bases and J by 2 bases; unmatched bases: 5. The CDR3 region is CASSDTSGQETQYF. CDR3 bases: TGTGCCAGCAGCGACACTAGCGGACAAGAGACCCAGTACTTC.